The 30 T cell receptor beta chains listed next were all sequenced from one sample in a study of T-cell reconstitution after alpha-beta-depleted transplantation in children. Unique molecular identifiers were built into the TCRbeta library. TCRdb used MiXCR to reprocess the PCR reads, holding one entry per CDR3 protein. Found here are a few hundred thousand distinct CDR3 sequences, approximately 20% of them singletons; the top ten hold approximately 11%. The sequencing here drew on PBMCs, mostly from graft donor cells, taken 180 days after TCRalphabeta/CD19-depleted stem cell transplant. Receptor source: a male patient between 5 and 17 years old who had a stem cell transplant for acute lymphoblastic leukemia, so the T cells may come from the graft donor.

The chain links TRBV2 to TRBJ2-7; D possibly corresponds to TRBD1 (6 bases). Trimming pared 6 bases from V and 7 bases from J, leaving 19 bases between. The CDR3 runs to 14 residues. From germline, CDR1 is SNHLY and CDR2 FYNNEI. This chain's CDR3 is CASSDQGTRREQYF. DNA for the CDR3: TGTGCCAGCAGCGATCAGGGGACCCGGAGGGAGCAGTACTTC.

This clonotype was picked up a small number of times. The CDR3 region has the DNA TGTGCCAGCAGCTTAGGGCTAGCATTGGACACTGAAGCTTTCTTT. As protein: CASSLGLALDTEAFF. This chain connects TRBV7-9 to TRBJ1-1; D unresolved. Germline V CDR1 and CDR2: SEHNR, FQNEAQ (reference sequence). The ends were cut back, 1 base at V and 3 bases at J, with 12 bases in the middle. The CDR3 contains 15 residues. Supplemented by reference TRBV7-9 and TRBJ1-1, the full variable domain reads DTGVSQNPRHKITKRGQNVTFRCDPISEHNRLYWYRQTLGQGPEFLTYFQNEAQLEKSRLLSDRFSAERPKGSFSTLEIQRTEQGDSAMYLCASSLGLALDTEAFFGQGTRLTVV.

The chain joins TRBV25-1 to TRBJ1-6; D is perhaps TRBD1 (5 bases). V was shortened by 7 bases and J by 9 bases, with 16 bases between the two germline ends. The CDR3 has 14 residues. Germline-derived CDR1 and CDR2 are MGHDK and SYGVNS. Here the CDR3 reads CASTLGGNGSPLHF. In nucleotides, the CDR3 is TGTGCCAGCACCCTTGGGGGGAACGGTTCACCCCTCCACTTT.

The chain carries TRBV4-2 and TRBJ2-5, with 7 bases identical to TRBD2. This CDR3 is 17 amino acids long. After removal of 1 base from V and 4 bases from J, the junction contained 12 bases not matched to a gene. Germline loops: CDR1 LGHNA, CDR2 YNFKEQ. CDR3 nucleotide sequence: TGTGCCAGCAGCCAAGCTTACCCTAGCGGACGGGTAGAGACCCAGTACTTC. Protein sequence: CASSQAYPSGRVETQYF.

This clonotype occurred once. The chain recombines TRBV7-9 with TRBJ2-5, with 8 bases aligning to TRBD1. The CDR3 is 14 amino acids. V lost 4 bases, J lost 3 bases, and 4 bases stayed unmatched. Per the germline V gene, CDR1 is SEHNR and CDR2 is FQNEAQ (reference sequence). For the CDR3, the DNA is TGTGCCAGCAGCTGGGTGGGACAGGAAGAGACCCAGTACTTC. This translates into CASSWVGQEETQYF.

This clonotype has only a few counts. The CDR3 sequence: CATKPTGSSYNEQFF. CDR3 nucleotides: TGTGCCACCAAACCGACAGGGAGCTCCTACAATGAGCAGTTCTTC. The rearrangement uses TRBV6-4 and TRBJ2-1; 7 positions agree with TRBD1. This CDR3 contains 15 residues. After removal of 10 bases from V and 0 bases from J, the junction contained 9 bases not matched to a gene. Germline V gene lookup returns CDR1 MRHNA and CDR2 SNTAGT.

V and J are TRBV6-5 and TRBJ2-3; 12 bases align to TRBD2. Germline CDR1 is MNHEY and CDR2 is SVGAGI. The ends lost 0 bases at V and 7 bases at J; junction bases unmatched: 11. The CDR3 is 18 residues long. The CDR3, as DNA: TGTGCCAGCAGTTACTCGACTAGCGGGAGTGGTATTCGGCATACGCAGTATTTT. It specifies CASSYSTSGSGIRHTQYF.

The chain recombines TRBV4-1 with TRBJ2-3; no definite D call. Deletions cut 2 bases from V and 2 bases from J, with 14 bases between. From germline, CDR1 is MGHRA and CDR2 YSYEKL. The CDR3 sequence is 16 residues long. Here the CDR3 DNA reads TGCGCCAGCAGCCAATTCGGCCAGGACCTCACAGATACGCAGTATTTT. Amino acids: CASSQFGQDLTDTQYF.

There are a few counts of this clonotype. Written as DNA, the CDR3 is TGTGCCAGTAGTAACATTATAGCGGGGGTAGTGACAGATACGCAGTATTTT. Encoded protein: CASSNIIAGVVTDTQYF. J is TRBJ2-3 and V is TRBV19; 9 positions agree with TRBD2. V shed 4 bases, J shed 3 bases, and the junction held 11 bases outside the gene matches. Per the germline V gene, CDR1 is LNHDA and CDR2 is SQIVND (reference sequence). The CDR3 totals 17 residues.

There are many counts of this clonotype. The V call is TRBV29-1, the J call TRBJ2-1; 12 bases map to TRBD2. Per the germline V gene, CDR1 is SQVTM and CDR2 is ANQGSEA. Trimming took 4 bases from V and 4 from J; bases not matched to a gene: 5. The CDR3 spans 15 residues. CDR3 protein: CSVARTSGTYNEQFF. CDR3 DNA: TGCAGCGTTGCCCGGACTAGCGGGACTTACAATGAGCAGTTCTTC.

V gene TRBV15 combines with J gene TRBJ1-6; no reliable D call. The V end lost 0 bases, the J end lost 14 bases, and 20 bases lay between the germline ends. This CDR3 has 16 amino acids. Germline values: CDR1 LNHNV, CDR2 YYDKDF (reference sequence). CDR3 region: CATSRDLSAGLLALHF. The CDR3 DNA reads TGTGCCACCAGCAGAGATCTGTCCGCCGGATTGTTGGCCCTCCACTTT.

In this sample, this clonotype turned up a few times. The rearrangement uses TRBV7-9 and TRBJ1-1; 8 bases line up with TRBD1. CDR1 and CDR2 from the germline V gene are SEHNR and FQNEAQ (reference sequence). This CDR3 spans 17 amino acids. J gave up 0 bases and V 1 base, and 7 bases lay outside the gene matches. The CDR3 nucleotides read TGTGCCAGCAGCTTAGTTCCCCTGGACAGGGTGAACACTGAAGCTTTCTTT. Protein sequence: CASSLVPLDRVNTEAFF.

The chain links TRBV5-1 to TRBJ2-3; D is possibly TRBD1 or TRBD2 (6 bases each). The CDR3 is 17 amino acids. The V end lost 4 bases, the J end lost 2 bases, and 20 bases lay between the germline ends. Germline CDR1 is SGHRS and CDR2 is YFSETQ. CDR3 region: CASSLPGASLSTDTQYF. In DNA, the CDR3 is TGCGCCAGCAGCCTCCCGGGGGCTAGCCTCTCCACAGATACGCAGTATTTT. Looking up the rest from reference TRBV5-1 and TRBJ2-3 gives the full variable domain: KAGVTQTPRYLIKTRGQQVTLSCSPISGHRSVSWYQQTPGQGLQFLFEYFSETQRNKGNFPGRFSGRQFSNSRSEMNVSTLELGDSALYLCASSLPGASLSTDTQYFGPGTRLTVL.

In this sample, this clonotype turned up a few times. The rearrangement links TRBV9 to TRBJ1-5, with D possibly being TRBD1 (5 bases). CDR1 and CDR2 (germline): SGDLS, YYNGEE. The V end lost 4 bases, the J end lost 4 bases, and 12 bases lay between the germline ends. This CDR3 has 14 amino acids. CDR3 loop: CASSPMGGNQPQHF. As DNA, the CDR3 is TGTGCCAGCAGCCCCATGGGGGGGAATCAGCCCCAGCATTTT.

The rearrangement uses TRBV12-3 or TRBV12-4 and TRBJ1-2; 11 nucleotides agree with TRBD1. CDR3 length: 15 amino acids. Unmatched junction bases numbered 10, after V lost 5 bases and J lost 8 bases. The CDR3: CASSRGQGAGFGYTF. CDR3 bases: TGTGCCAGCAGTCGAGGACAGGGGGCAGGCTTCGGCTACACCTTC.

This clonotype occurred a few times. The chain carries TRBV20-1 and TRBJ2-1; 9 bases line up with TRBD2. CDR3 length: 17 amino acids. Per germline, CDR1 DFQATT and CDR2 SNEGSKA (reference sequence). J gave up 10 bases and V 2 bases, and 18 bases lay outside the gene matches. The CDR3 is CSARSPAGSGSPPEQFF. The CDR3 DNA is TGCAGTGCTAGATCCCCTGCGGGTAGCGGGAGCCCCCCGGAGCAGTTCTTC.

The V call is TRBV29-1, the J call TRBJ1-1, with D perhaps matching TRBD1 (5 bases). CDR1 is SQVTM and CDR2 is ANQGSEA in the germline V gene. The V and J ends lost 4 bases and 4 bases respectively, with 13 bases between them. The CDR3 runs 13 residues. As DNA, the CDR3 is TGCAGCGTTGGGGGACGGCCGTTCACTGAAGCTTTCTTT. Translation: CSVGGRPFTEAFF.

This clonotype showed up just a few times. V and J are TRBV3-1 and TRBJ2-7; possible D gene TRBD1, 5 bases. The V end was cut by 0 bases, the J end by 3 bases, with 12 bases between. The CDR3 runs 15 residues. Germline V gives CDR1 LGHDT, CDR2 YNNKEL (reference sequence). The DNA of the CDR3 is TGTGCCAGCAGCCAAGATCTGCCAGGGTACTACGAGCAGTACTTC. It encodes CASSQDLPGYYEQYF.

This clonotype was observed a few times. V and J are TRBV7-9 and TRBJ2-5; the match to TRBD1 covers 9 bases. Germline loops: CDR1 SEHNR, CDR2 FQNEAQ (reference sequence). This CDR3 has 14 amino acids. Losses at the gene ends were 5 bases for V and 5 bases for J; bases not matched to a gene: 6. CDR3 residues: CASSPGTGWETQYF. In nucleotides, the CDR3 is TGTGCCAGCAGCCCAGGGACAGGGTGGGAGACCCAGTACTTC.

The CDR3: CASSPRQGGSPAQHF. DNA of the CDR3: TGCGCCAGCAGCCCTAGACAGGGTGGTTCTCCAGCCCAGCATTTT. V gene TRBV5-1 combines with J gene TRBJ1-5; 7 bases match TRBD1. The V and J ends lost 4 bases and 11 bases, in that order; junction bases with no gene match: 15. CDR3 length: 15 residues. CDR1 and CDR2 (germline): SGHRS, YFSETQ.

The V and J genes are TRBV9 and TRBJ2-7; TRBD1 agrees at 8 bases. This CDR3 contains 12 residues. Losses at the gene ends were 2 bases for V and 10 bases for J; bases not matched to a gene: 5. The V gene's germline CDR1 is SGDLS and CDR2 YYNGEE. CDR3 sequence reads: CASSVPGTGQYF. The CDR3 DNA is TGTGCCAGCAGCGTCCCGGGGACAGGTCAGTACTTC.

V and J are TRBV9 and TRBJ2-5; no clear D. Germline-derived CDR1 and CDR2 are SGDLS and YYNGEE. Deletions cut 1 base from V and 0 bases from J, with 16 bases between. The CDR3 runs to 17 residues. In DNA form, the CDR3 reads TGTGCCAGCAGCGTAAGCCTGAGGCAGATCTACCAAGAGACCCAGTACTTC. It translates to CASSVSLRQIYQETQYF.

The sample holds a few counts of this clonotype. The chain recombines TRBV5-1 with TRBJ2-5, with D unclear. The V end was cut by 0 bases, the J end by 1 base, with 10 bases between. The germline CDR1 and CDR2 sequences are SGHRS and YFSETQ. The CDR3 spans 15 residues. CDR3 region: CASSLEGQVQETQYF. CDR3 sequence (DNA): TGCGCCAGCAGCTTGGAAGGTCAGGTCCAAGAGACCCAGTACTTC.

The chain employs TRBV3-1 and TRBJ2-7; no clear D gene. Germline CDR1 is LGHDT and CDR2 is YNNKEL (reference sequence). This CDR3 comprises 18 residues. CDR3 sequence reads: CTFCFISRWPGITYEQYF. For the CDR3, the DNA is TGTACCTTCTGTTTTATTTCTCGTTGGCCAGGTATAACCTACGAGCAGTACTTC.

This clonotype was detected only a few times. The genes are TRBV6-5 and TRBJ1-6; D is uncertain. This CDR3 contains 13 residues. Germline assignment: CDR1 MNHEY and CDR2 SVGAGI. V gave up 2 bases and J gave up 7 bases, with 6 bases separating them. The CDR3, as DNA: TGTGCCAGCAGTTACGAAGGAAATTCACCCCTCCACTTT. It codes for CASSYEGNSPLHF.

This clonotype appeared a single time. This sequence joins TRBV6-1 and TRBJ2-2, with 8 bases identical to TRBD1. Germline V gene lookup returns CDR1 MNHNS and CDR2 SASEGT. This CDR3 spans 14 amino acids. V lost 6 bases, J lost 6 bases, and 6 bases stayed unmatched. The chain's CDR3 is CASRWDRRSGELFF. The CDR3 DNA sequence: TGTGCCAGCAGATGGGACAGGCGATCCGGGGAGCTGTTTTTT.

The chain links TRBV27 to TRBJ2-6; D is undetermined. Trimming pared 4 bases from V and 0 bases from J, leaving 7 bases between. Germline CDR1 MNHEY, CDR2 SMNVEV (reference sequence). The CDR3 is 15 residues long. The chain's CDR3 is CASSSLNSGANVLTF. CDR3 DNA: TGTGCCAGCAGTTCCCTTAACTCTGGGGCCAACGTCCTGACTTTC.

This clonotype came up a few times. Here the CDR3 reads CASSWGLSSTDTQYF. The CDR3 DNA reads TGTGCCAGCAGTTGGGGGCTTTCAAGCACAGATACGCAGTATTTT. J is TRBJ2-3 and V is TRBV12-3 or TRBV12-4, with D possibly matching TRBD1 (6 bases). The CDR3 totals 15 residues. V was trimmed by 4 bases and J by 0 bases, leaving 11 bases between them.

The V call is TRBV5-5, the J call TRBJ2-7; 8 nucleotides line up with TRBD2. V was pared by 2 bases and J by 0 bases, with 4 bases of the junction left unmatched. Per germline, CDR1 SGHKS and CDR2 YYEKEE (reference sequence). The CDR3 has 15 amino acids. The CDR3 region is CASSLRREVSYEQYF. CDR3 nucleotides: TGTGCCAGCAGCTTACGGCGGGAGGTCTCCTACGAGCAGTACTTC.

The chain is built from TRBV5-1 and TRBJ2-1, with 12 positions matching TRBD2. Looked up from germline, CDR1 is SGHRS and CDR2 is YFSETQ. The CDR3 sequence is 17 residues long. V shed 0 bases, J shed 6 bases, and the junction held 7 bases outside the gene matches. The CDR3 coding sequence is TGCGCCAGCAGCTTGGGCCCACTAGCGGGAGGACTCAATGAGCAGTTCTTC. This gives the protein CASSLGPLAGGLNEQFF.